This T cell receptor (beta chain) was captured by sequencing in a study of blood T cell repertoires in COVID-19. At the level of the study: COVID-19 samples collected from the United States, Italy and Spain covered acute and convalescent phases. The analysed material was cDNA or gDNA that came from T cells, B-cell-depleted T cells, or PBMCs.

Per the study methods: By means of reference gene primer amplification, nucleated cell counts were estimated. Assay: immunoSEQ multiplex PCR; the TCRdb copy retains only in-frame clones and omits some. V and J calls and clone size come straight from that table; D and trimming were deduced from the DNA. Counted here are around 64,000 clones, over 75% occurring once; the ten biggest clones make up 3% to 3.5%. V gave up 3 bases and J gave up 0 bases, with 6 bases separating them. The CDR3 has 13 residues. Germline CDR1 reads SQVTM; CDR2 reads ANQGSEA. The chain combines TRBV29-1 with TRBJ1-3, with D uncertain. Sequencing used peripheral blood. The TCR comes from a man aged 50 to 60 with active COVID-19. The CDR3 DNA reads TGCAGCGTTGACTCCAGCTCTGGAAACACCATATATTTT. It encodes CSVDSSSGNTIYF.